The T cell receptor beta chain described here comes from a study of somatic mutations in cytotoxic T cells in rheumatoid arthritis. Study-wide background: Certain T-cell populations stained with V beta antibodies were FACS-sorted to nearly 100% purity, and V beta1+ cells were TCRB-sequenced.

This CDR3 has 16 amino acids. The V end was cut by 4 bases, the J end by 4 bases, with 20 bases between. CDR1 is MGHRA and CDR2 is YSYEKL in the germline V gene. Using immunoSEQ multiplex PCR, the repertoire was profiled, and TCRdb retains in-frame clones only, with some absent. The sample lists about 16,000 clones; about four fifths were seen once. Sequencing input: CD8+ T cells sorted from blood. This TCR was recovered from an adult with rheumatoid arthritis. This chain connects TRBV4-1 to TRBJ2-7; D possibly matches TRBD1 or TRBD2 (6 bases each). CDR3 amino acids: CASSPPNREVGYEQYF. In DNA, the CDR3 is TGCGCCAGCAGCCCCCCTAACAGGGAGGTTGGTTACGAGCAGTACTTC.